Described below is a single TCR beta chain sequence and its context. This record belongs to a study of shared T cell receptors in the human thymus. Data came from immunoSEQ multiplex PCR; TCRdb stores just in-frame clones and leaves some out. The sample shows about 610,000 clones, around 89% of them seen only once. Trimming pared 1 base from V and 2 bases from J, leaving 11 bases between. CDR1 is LNHNV and CDR2 is YYDKDF in the germline V gene (reference sequence). This CDR3 is 16 amino acids long. These data also formed part of another study, on human thymus T cells. As reported in that work: Thymic material originated from resections removed in the course of corrective heart surgery.

V and J are TRBV15 and TRBJ2-2, with D possibly TRBD2 on 5 matching bases. The receptor's source is a boy in the first two years of life with a congenital heart defect. The specimen was thymocytes. The CDR3 loop is CATSRVTRENTGELFF. CDR3 sequence (DNA): TGTGCCACCAGCAGAGTAACCCGGGAAAACACCGGGGAGCTGTTTTTT.